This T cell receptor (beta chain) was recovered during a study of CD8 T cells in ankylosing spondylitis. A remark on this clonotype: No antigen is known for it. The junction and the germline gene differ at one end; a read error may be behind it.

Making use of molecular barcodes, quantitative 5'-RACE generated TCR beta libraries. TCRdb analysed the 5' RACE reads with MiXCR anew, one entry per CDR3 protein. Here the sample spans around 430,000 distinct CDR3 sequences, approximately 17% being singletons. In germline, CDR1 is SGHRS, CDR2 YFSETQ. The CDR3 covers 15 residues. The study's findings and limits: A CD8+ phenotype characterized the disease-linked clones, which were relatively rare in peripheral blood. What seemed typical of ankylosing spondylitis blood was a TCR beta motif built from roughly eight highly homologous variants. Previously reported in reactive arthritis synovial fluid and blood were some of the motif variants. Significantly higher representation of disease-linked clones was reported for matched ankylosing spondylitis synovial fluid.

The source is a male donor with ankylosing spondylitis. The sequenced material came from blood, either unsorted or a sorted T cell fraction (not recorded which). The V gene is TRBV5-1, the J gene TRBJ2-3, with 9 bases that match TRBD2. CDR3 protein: CSSSTGGGASDTQYF. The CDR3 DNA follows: TGCTCCAGCAGCACAGGCGGGGGGGCGTCAGATACGCAGTATTTT.